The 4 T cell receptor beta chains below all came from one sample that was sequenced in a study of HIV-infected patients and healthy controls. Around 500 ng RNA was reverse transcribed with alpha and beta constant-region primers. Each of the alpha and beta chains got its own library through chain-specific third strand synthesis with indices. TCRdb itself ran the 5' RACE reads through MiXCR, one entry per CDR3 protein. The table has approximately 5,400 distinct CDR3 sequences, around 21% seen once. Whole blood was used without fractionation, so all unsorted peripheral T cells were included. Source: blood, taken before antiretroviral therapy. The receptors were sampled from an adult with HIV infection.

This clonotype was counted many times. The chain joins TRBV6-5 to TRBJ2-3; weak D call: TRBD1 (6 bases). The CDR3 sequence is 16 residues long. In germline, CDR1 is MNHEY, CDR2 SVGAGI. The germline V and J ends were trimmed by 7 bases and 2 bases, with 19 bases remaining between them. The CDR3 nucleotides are TGTGCCAGCACCCCCACGCCAGGGGAGAACACAGATACGCAGTATTTT. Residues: CASTPTPGENTDTQYF.

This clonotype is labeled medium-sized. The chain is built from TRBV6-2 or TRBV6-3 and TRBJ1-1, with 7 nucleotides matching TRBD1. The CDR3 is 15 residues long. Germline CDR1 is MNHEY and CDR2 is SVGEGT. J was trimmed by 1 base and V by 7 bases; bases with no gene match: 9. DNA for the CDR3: TGTGCCAGCAAAGACCCGGGACAGACGAACACTGAAGCTTTCTTT. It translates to CASKDPGQTNTEAFF.

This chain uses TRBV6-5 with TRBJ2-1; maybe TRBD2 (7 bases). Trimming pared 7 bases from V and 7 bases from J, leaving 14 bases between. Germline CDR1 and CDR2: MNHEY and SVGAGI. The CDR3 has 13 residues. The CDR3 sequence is CASTPGGLNEQFF. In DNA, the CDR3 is TGTGCCAGCACCCCGGGGGGCCTGAATGAGCAGTTCTTC.

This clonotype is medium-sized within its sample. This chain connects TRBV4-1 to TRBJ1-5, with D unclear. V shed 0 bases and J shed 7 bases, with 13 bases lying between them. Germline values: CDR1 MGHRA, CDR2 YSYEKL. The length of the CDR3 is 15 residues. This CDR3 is CASSQDRTDGQPQHF. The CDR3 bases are TGCGCCAGCAGCCAAGATCGAACCGATGGACAGCCCCAGCATTTT.